Below, 21 T cell receptor beta chains from the same sample are listed, as sequenced in a study of blood T cells in healthy people across ages. Together with a sample-barcoded 5' primer, a J-beta primer mix was included in a second PCR lasting about 7 to 11 cycles. MiXCR was run by TCRdb on the 5' RACE reads, yielding one entry per CDR3 protein. The sample lists 1.5 million or so distinct CDR3 sequences, about 45% seen once, with just over 4% in the top ten. The sample taken for sequencing was blood. All receptors come from a woman younger than 35 in good health.

V usage is TRBV9 and J usage is TRBJ2-1; TRBD1 matches 10 bases. This CDR3 is 21 amino acids long. Germline V gene lookup returns CDR1 SGDLS and CDR2 YYNGEE. The J segment lost 0 bases and the V segment lost 0 bases, leaving 15 bases of the junction unmatched. In DNA form, the CDR3 reads TGTGCCAGCAGCGTAGGTCAATTAGGGACAGGGGCCAAGAGCTCCTACAATGAGCAGTTCTTC. It yields the protein CASSVGQLGTGAKSSYNEQFF.

The sample holds a few counts of this clonotype. The junction does not match germline at one end; this may be a read error. The chain has TRBV20-1 and TRBJ1-2; no clear D gene. Germline-derived CDR1 and CDR2 are DFQATT and SNEGSKA (reference sequence). This CDR3 comprises 11 residues. Here the CDR3 reads CSPSTGPLYTF. CDR3 sequence (DNA): TGCAGTCCTAGTACCGGACCACTCTACACCTTC.

The genes are TRBV29-1 and TRBJ2-5; D remains ambiguous. V lost 4 bases to trimming and J lost 11 bases, with 20 bases between them. Germline CDR1 is SQVTM and CDR2 is ANQGSEA. This CDR3 comprises 13 residues. CDR3 region: CSVAARIGNEQYF. DNA for the CDR3: TGCAGCGTTGCTGCGCGCATTGGGAATGAGCAGTACTTC. Looking up the rest from reference TRBV29-1 and TRBJ2-5 gives the full variable domain: SAVISQKPSRDICQRGTSLTIQCQVDSQVTMMFWYRQQPGQSLTLIATANQGSEATYESGFVIDKFPISRPNLTFSTLTVSNMSPEDSSIYLCSVAARIGNEQYFGPGTRLLVL.

The chain combines TRBV3-1 with TRBJ2-6, with D hard to call. This CDR3 contains 18 residues. With 0 bases removed from V and 0 bases from J, the gap between germline ends came to 12 bases. Germline assignment: CDR1 LGHDT and CDR2 YNNKEL (reference sequence). The CDR3 loop reads CASSQDLGISSGANVLTF. The CDR3 nucleotides are TGTGCCAGCAGCCAAGATCTAGGTATCAGCTCTGGGGCCAACGTCCTGACTTTC.

The genes are TRBV7-9 and TRBJ1-1, with unresolved D. CDR1 is SEHNR and CDR2 is FQNEAQ in the germline V gene (reference sequence). V was shortened by 1 base and J by 0 bases, with 9 bases between the two germline ends. The CDR3 runs 15 residues. Here the CDR3 DNA reads TGTGCCAGCAGCTTAGATGGAGACTTGAACACTGAAGCTTTCTTT. This sequence encodes CASSLDGDLNTEAFF.

The chain employs TRBV27 and TRBJ2-2; unclear D gene. The CDR3 loop spans 14 amino acids. Trimming removed 6 bases from V and 3 bases from J, with 11 bases in between. In germline, CDR1 is MNHEY, CDR2 SMNVEV (reference sequence). CDR3 in amino acids: CASSKKSDTGELFF. CDR3 sequence (DNA): TGTGCCAGCAGCAAGAAATCGGACACCGGGGAGCTGTTTTTT.

The gene calls are TRBV20-1 and TRBJ2-5; D may be TRBD1 (6 bases). The germline V and J ends were trimmed by 7 bases and 0 bases, with 18 bases remaining between them. CDR1 DFQATT and CDR2 SNEGSKA come from the germline V gene (reference sequence). The CDR3 runs to 15 residues. The CDR3 reads CSVDGLGGYQETQYF. The CDR3 DNA is TGCAGTGTCGACGGCCTAGGGGGATACCAAGAGACCCAGTACTTC.

The genes are TRBV12-3 or TRBV12-4 and TRBJ2-3, with 10 bases that match TRBD2. The V and J ends lost 3 bases and 2 bases, in that order; junction bases with no gene match: 8. This CDR3 is 17 amino acids long. DNA for the CDR3: TGTGCCAGCAGTTTTGTTGCTAGCGGGGGACCCACAGATACGCAGTATTTT. This gives the protein CASSFVASGGPTDTQYF.

The chain is built from TRBV28 and TRBJ1-5, with no clear D. This CDR3 region has 11 residues. Germline V CDR1 and CDR2: MDHEN, SYDVKM. V dropped 2 bases and J dropped 10 bases, with 6 bases sitting between them. CDR3: CASSLVQPQHF. The CDR3 DNA reads TGTGCCAGCAGTTTAGTACAACCCCAGCATTTT.

This clonotype was picked up many times. This rearrangement joins TRBV7-9 to TRBJ1-5, with TRBD1 matching over 7 bases. V was clipped by 5 bases and J by 1 base; unmatched bases: 5. Germline CDR1 reads SEHNR; CDR2 reads FQNEAQ (reference sequence). This CDR3 spans 15 amino acids. CDR3 sequence reads: CASSPRGGSNQPQHF. The CDR3 nucleotides read TGTGCCAGCAGCCCCAGGGGGGGGAGCAATCAGCCCCAGCATTTT.

This chain links TRBV29-1 with TRBJ2-1, with TRBD2 matching 16 bases. This CDR3 region has 17 residues. Germline V lookup: CDR1 SQVTM, CDR2 ANQGSEA. Germline trimming cut 8 bases from V and 2 bases from J; bases unmatched to any gene: 9. CDR3 sequence reads: CSSPGTSGRGPYNEQFF. CDR3 coding DNA: TGCAGCTCCCCCGGGACTAGCGGGAGGGGCCCCTACAATGAGCAGTTCTTC.

This clonotype appeared once. The genes are TRBV6-5 and TRBJ1-1; D gene ambiguous. Germline loops: CDR1 MNHEY, CDR2 SVGAGI. Trimming removed 0 bases from V and 1 base from J, with 6 bases in between. This CDR3 comprises 14 residues. The CDR3 is CASSYSYKNTEAFF. The CDR3 DNA reads as TGTGCCAGCAGTTACTCGTACAAGAACACTGAAGCTTTCTTT.

This clonotype appeared a single time. The V gene is TRBV20-1, the J gene TRBJ2-3; maybe TRBD2 (6 bases). The length of the CDR3 is 13 residues. Germline lookup yields CDR1 DFQATT and CDR2 SNEGSKA (reference sequence). Trimming shortened V by 1 base and J by 8 bases, and 13 bases separated the two germline ends. CDR3 region: CSARGTTFGTQYF. The CDR3, as DNA: TGCAGTGCTAGAGGGACTACCTTTGGTACGCAGTATTTT.

V gene TRBV14 combines with J gene TRBJ1-4; D might be TRBD1 (6 bases). The germline CDR1 and CDR2 sequences are SGHDN and FVKESK. The CDR3 has 17 residues. V was shortened by 1 base and J by 0 bases, with 12 bases between the two germline ends. For the CDR3, the DNA is TGTGCCAGCAGCCAAGGGGACAAGACCTCAACTAATGAAAAACTGTTTTTT. Translating gives CASSQGDKTSTNEKLFF.

In its sample, this clonotype was seen a few times. The chain is built from TRBV2 and TRBJ2-7; D is uncertain. CDR3 length: 11 residues. CDR1 is SNHLY and CDR2 is FYNNEI in the germline V gene. V gave up 6 bases and J gave up 3 bases, with 6 bases separating them. The CDR3 region is CASRTRYEQYF. CDR3 sequence (DNA): TGTGCCAGCAGGACCCGCTACGAGCAGTACTTC.

The chain carries TRBV27 and TRBJ1-2; 8 bases fit TRBD1. CDR1 and CDR2 (germline): MNHEY, SMNVEV (reference sequence). The CDR3 runs to 17 residues. The trim removed 4 bases at V and 1 base at J, leaving 11 bases unmatched. CDR3 in DNA: TGTGCCAGCAGTTCCGCCCGGTGGACAGGGCTTAACTATGGCTACACCTTC. Translating gives CASSSARWTGLNYGYTF.

There are many counts of this clonotype. V usage is TRBV20-1 and J usage is TRBJ2-1; 7 bases match TRBD1. The V gene's germline CDR1 is DFQATT and CDR2 SNEGSKA (reference sequence). With 1 base clipped from V and 6 bases from J, the junction kept 12 bases outside the gene matches. This CDR3 has 16 residues. The CDR3 DNA follows: TGCAGTGCTAGAGCCCCAACGGGACAGAAAGGCAATGAGCAGTTCTTC. Encoded protein: CSARAPTGQKGNEQFF.

This clonotype was observed a handful of times. The V gene is TRBV2, the J gene TRBJ2-3; no reliable D call. Looked up from germline, CDR1 is SNHLY and CDR2 is FYNNEI. The V and J ends lost 6 bases and 0 bases respectively, with 10 bases between them. This CDR3 is built from 14 residues. CDR3 amino acids: CASSVTTSTDTQYF. CDR3 coding DNA: TGTGCCAGCAGCGTGACAACTAGCACAGATACGCAGTATTTT. The variable domain in full, completed from reference TRBV2 and TRBJ2-3, reads EPEVTQTPSHQVTQMGQEVILRCVPISNHLYFYWYRQILGQKVEFLVSFYNNEISEKSEIFDDQFSVERPDGSNFTLKIRSTKLEDSAMYFCASSVTTSTDTQYFGPGTRLTVL.

This sequence joins TRBV5-6 and TRBJ2-2; D perhaps matches TRBD1 (5 bases). V lost 4 bases and J lost 2, with 9 bases in between. This CDR3 spans 14 amino acids. Per the germline V gene, CDR1 is SGHDT and CDR2 is YYEEEE. As DNA, the CDR3 is TGTGCCAGCAGCATTGACAGAAACACCGGGGAGCTGTTTTTT. Translation gives CASSIDRNTGELFF.

V is TRBV12-3 or TRBV12-4 and J is TRBJ2-3; 12 bases match TRBD2. CDR3 length: 15 residues. V lost 1 base to trimming and J lost 5 bases; unmatched junction nucleotides: 1. Here the CDR3 reads CASSLVLAGGDTQYF. Here the CDR3 DNA reads TGTGCCAGCAGTTTAGTACTAGCGGGAGGAGATACGCAGTATTTT.

The chain is built from TRBV9 and TRBJ2-3; 14 bases agree with TRBD2. In germline, CDR1 is SGDLS, CDR2 YYNGEE. The CDR3 runs 17 residues. V gave up 3 bases and J gave up 5 bases; unmatched junction bases: 8. This CDR3 is CASSAKGLAGALDTQYF. The CDR3 DNA follows: TGTGCCAGCAGCGCGAAGGGACTAGCGGGGGCGTTAGATACGCAGTATTTT.